The 17 T cell receptor beta chains in this list originate from one sample, sequenced in a study of a mutant IDH1 vaccine in newly diagnosed glioma. Antigen specificity for these receptors is unknown. Time point of the sample: week 23, last vaccination. The study gave 300 ug of mutant IDH1 20-mer peptide per vaccine dose, with topical imiquimod. TCRdb's table, derived via immunoSEQ multiplex PCR, lists solely in-frame clones and lacks some. Of roughly 50,000 clones listed, about 81% are singletons. This sample comprised PBMCs, obtained from a glioma patient whose treatment included an IDH1 peptide vaccine. These receptors all come from a woman in her thirties or forties with glioma. Some clones in this sample may be carry-over from other donors' samples.

This chain joins TRBV6-1 and TRBJ2-7; D may be TRBD2 (5 bases). The CDR3 has 13 residues. Germline-derived CDR1 and CDR2 are MNHNS and SASEGT. The germline V and J ends were trimmed by 7 bases and 0 bases, with 10 bases remaining between them. The CDR3 spells CASNEGFSYEQYF. The CDR3 DNA reads TGTGCCAGCAACGAGGGCTTCTCCTACGAGCAGTACTTC.

The rearrangement joins TRBV19 to TRBJ1-1, with 8 bases identical to TRBD1. Per germline, CDR1 LNHDA and CDR2 SQIVND (reference sequence). With V trimmed by 7 bases and J by 0 bases, 4 bases remained unmatched. CDR3 length: 14 amino acids. CDR3 sequence (DNA): TGTGCCAGTAAGAGGGACAGGCTGAACACTGAAGCTTTCTTT. It is translated as CASKRDRLNTEAFF.

The rearrangement uses TRBV6-5 and TRBJ2-5, with 8 positions matching TRBD1. The V gene's germline CDR1 is MNHEY and CDR2 SVGAGI. J lost 5 bases, V lost 6 bases, and 8 bases had no gene match. CDR3 length: 14 residues. The chain's CDR3 is CASSHGQGWETQYF. The CDR3 nucleotides read TGTGCCAGCAGCCACGGACAGGGATGGGAGACCCAGTACTTC.

This sequence joins TRBV4-3 and TRBJ1-1; D not certain. Germline values: CDR1 LGHNA, CDR2 YSLEER. The CDR3 runs to 14 residues. V was trimmed by 4 bases and J by 1 base, leaving 10 bases between them. The CDR3 here is CASSPNPQNTEAFF. In DNA, the CDR3 is TGCGCCAGCAGCCCTAATCCTCAGAACACTGAAGCTTTCTTT.

The V gene is TRBV4-3, the J gene TRBJ2-7; tentative D call: TRBD2 (6 bases). The CDR3 loop spans 16 amino acids. V was shortened by 0 bases and J by 3 bases, with 15 bases between the two germline ends. In germline, CDR1 is LGHNA, CDR2 YSLEER. For the CDR3, the DNA is TGCGCCAGCAGCCAAGATGGTTTCGGGGGTTTCTACGAGCAGTACTTC. Amino acids: CASSQDGFGGFYEQYF.

Relative to its sample, this clone is medium-sized. The DNA of the CDR3 is TGCGCCAGCAGCCGGGACAGAAACACTGAAGCTTTCTTT. This codes for CASSRDRNTEAFF. The genes are TRBV5-1 and TRBJ1-1; 7 positions agree with TRBD1. After removal of 4 bases from V and 2 bases from J, the junction contained 2 bases not matched to a gene. Germline V gene sequence: CDR1 SGHRS, CDR2 YFSETQ. This CDR3 comprises 13 residues. Complete variable domain (other parts from reference TRBV5-1 and TRBJ1-1): KAGVTQTPRYLIKTRGQQVTLSCSPISGHRSVSWYQQTPGQGLQFLFEYFSETQRNKGNFPGRFSGRQFSNSRSEMNVSTLELGDSALYLCASSRDRNTEAFFGQGTRLTVV.

The gene calls are TRBV7-2 and TRBJ2-7, with 10 nucleotides matching TRBD2. After removal of 6 bases from V and 4 bases from J, the junction contained 6 bases not matched to a gene. The CDR3 spans 14 residues. Germline lookup yields CDR1 SGHTA and CDR2 FQGNSA. The CDR3 sequence: CASRAGLAAYEQYF. CDR3 bases: TGTGCCAGCAGGGCTGGACTAGCGGCATACGAGCAGTACTTC.

This chain uses TRBV27 with TRBJ1-2; D perhaps matches TRBD1 (5 bases). The CDR3 is made up of 17 amino acids. Germline-derived CDR1 and CDR2 are MNHEY and SMNVEV (reference sequence). Trimming stripped 0 bases from V and 3 bases from J, with 17 bases between. The CDR3 loop reads CASSLSPPGGGDYGYTF. The CDR3 bases are TGTGCCAGCAGTTTATCCCCACCGGGCGGAGGGGACTATGGCTACACCTTC.

The chain has TRBV19 and TRBJ1-5; the D gene is possibly TRBD1 (5 bases). The CDR3 runs 15 residues. V was cut by 3 bases and J by 7 bases, with 16 bases left in between. Germline V gene data show CDR1 as LNHDA and CDR2 as SQIVND (reference sequence). The CDR3 sequence is CASSMTQGMGQPQHF. CDR3 DNA sequence: TGTGCCAGTAGTATGACCCAGGGAATGGGCCAGCCCCAGCATTTT.

CDR3 DNA: TGTGCCAGCAGGGGACAGGGGGCGAGAGCTGAAGCTTTCTTT. Encoded protein: CASRGQGARAEAFF. The V gene is TRBV6-5, the J gene TRBJ1-1; 12 bases map to TRBD1. The CDR3 spans 14 residues. Germline CDR1 MNHEY, CDR2 SVGAGI. Germline trimming cut 6 bases from V and 6 bases from J; bases unmatched to any gene: 5.

The V gene is TRBV11-2, the J gene TRBJ2-2, with TRBD2 matching 14 bases. The germline V gene encodes CDR1 SGHAT and CDR2 FQNNGV. V gave up 5 bases and J gave up 3 bases; unmatched junction bases: 11. This CDR3 has 19 residues. CDR3 protein: CASSPRTSGGQLYTGELFF. The CDR3 nucleotides are TGTGCCAGCAGCCCCCGGACTAGCGGGGGGCAATTATACACCGGGGAGCTGTTTTTT.

This clone was seen just once. This rearrangement joins TRBV6-5 to TRBJ2-1; D is perhaps TRBD2 (6 bases). The CDR3 extends over 12 amino acids. The germline V and J ends were trimmed by 8 bases and 9 bases, with 14 bases remaining between them. Germline V gene data show CDR1 as MNHEY and CDR2 as SVGAGI. The CDR3 region is CASGRDGGEQFF. The DNA for the CDR3 is TGTGCCAGCGGCAGGGACGGGGGTGAGCAGTTCTTC.

As to this clone: A much larger clone is a single base away; this may be a read error. The chain uses TRBV10-3 and TRBJ1-3, with a weak D call TRBD1 (6 bases). The CDR3 contains 13 residues. Looked up from germline, CDR1 is ENHRY and CDR2 is SYGVKD. The CDR3 reads CAIMGAAGNTTYF. The CDR3 DNA reads TGTGCCATCATGGGGGCGGCGGGAAACACCACATATTTT.

The V and J genes are TRBV7-2 and TRBJ2-3; 11 nucleotides align to TRBD2. CDR1 SGHTA and CDR2 FQGNSA come from the germline V gene. The CDR3 contains 18 residues. Trimming cost V 5 bases and J 0 bases; bases outside gene matches: 10. CDR3 loop: CASSLWTSGFTSTDTQYF. The CDR3 DNA sequence: TGTGCCAGCAGCCTTTGGACTAGCGGGTTCACTAGCACAGATACGCAGTATTTT.

This chain links TRBV6-5 with TRBJ2-4; tentatively, D is TRBD2 (5 bases). The germline V gene encodes CDR1 MNHEY and CDR2 SVGAGI. CDR3 length: 16 amino acids. The V end lost 0 bases, the J end lost 3 bases, and 12 bases lay between the germline ends. The CDR3 loop reads CASSYSSGEVKNIQYF. The CDR3 bases are TGTGCCAGCAGTTACTCAAGCGGTGAGGTCAAAAACATTCAGTACTTC.

This clone was detected only a few times. V is TRBV7-2 and J is TRBJ1-6; D unclear. V lost 5 bases and J lost 2, with 4 bases in between. The CDR3 length is 13 residues. Germline V gene lookup returns CDR1 SGHTA and CDR2 FQGNSA. In nucleotides, the CDR3 is TGTGCCAGCAGCGAGGCCTATAATTCACCCCTCCACTTT. Its protein is CASSEAYNSPLHF.

The chain couples TRBV7-2 to TRBJ1-1; D is uncertain. V was trimmed by 0 bases and J by 4 bases, leaving 9 bases between them. Germline V lookup: CDR1 SGHTA, CDR2 FQGNSA. The length of the CDR3 is 14 residues. CDR3 sequence reads: CASSLALVGTEAFF. The CDR3 nucleotides are TGTGCCAGCAGCTTAGCGCTGGTGGGCACTGAAGCTTTCTTT. Filled out from reference TRBV7-2 and TRBJ1-1, the complete variable domain reads GAGVSQSPSNKVTEKGKDVELRCDPISGHTALYWYRQSLGQGLEFLIYFQGNSAPDKSGLPSDRFSAERTGGSVSTLTIQRTQQEDSAVYLCASSLALVGTEAFFGQGTRLTVV.